A selection of T cell receptor beta chains follows, all from one sample in a study of shared clonotypes between healthy human individuals. The method was immunoSEQ multiplex PCR; TCRdb's version includes in-frame clones alone and lacks a portion of them. The sample has hundreds of thousands of clones; about 96% are singletons. Sequences were obtained from naive CD8+ T cells sorted from blood. The receptors stem from a young woman in good health. Each CDR3 is given with its conserved first and last residue. A D gene is named only where the DNA matches it firmly. Size values are once, few and many counts, or a class for expanded clones, and some rows have none.

TRBJ2-3,TRBV6-4,NA,16,NA,TGTGCCAGCAGTGACGACGGCAAAAAGGGAACAGATACGCAGTATTTT,CASSDDGKKGTDTQYF
TRBJ2-3,TRBV7-7,NA,16,NA,TGTGCCAGCAGCTTAGGACGGGGCATGGGCACAGATACGCAGTATTTT,CASSLGRGMGTDTQYF
TRBJ2-2,TRBV5-5,NA,15,TRBD2,TGTGCCAGCAGCTTCCTAGCGGGAGCGACCGGGGAGCTGTTTTTT,CASSFLAGATGELFF
TRBJ2-2,TRBV2,NA,11,NA,TGTGCCAGCTCAGACCCCGGGGAGCTGTTTTTT,CASSDPGELFF
TRBJ2-3,TRBV9,NA,14,NA,TGTGCCAGCAGCGACACCGGGGCCTCCGATACGCAGTATTTT,CASSDTGASDTQYF
TRBJ2-7,TRBV29-1,NA,17,NA,TGCAGCGTTGATGGGTACAGGCACCCCAAGGGGGCCTACGAGCAGTACTTC,CSVDGYRHPKGAYEQYF
TRBJ2-7,TRBV5-5,NA,13,NA,TGTGCCAGCAGTATGGACGGAGCCTACGAGCAGTACTTC,CASSMDGAYEQYF
TRBJ2-1,TRBV29-1,NA,14,TRBD1,TGCAGCGTTGTCGGGACAGGGGGTCCCAATGAGCAGTTCTTC,CSVVGTGGPNEQFF
TRBJ2-2,TRBV11-2,NA,17,NA,TGTGCCAGCAGCCTACCTAGGGGGAGGCAGAACACCGGGGAGCTGTTTTTT,CASSLPRGRQNTGELFF
TRBJ2-1,TRBV2,NA,13,NA,TGTGCCAGCAGCCCGACTCGGAACAATGAGCAGTTCTTC,CASSPTRNNEQFF
TRBJ2-7,TRBV2,NA,15,TRBD2,TGTGCCAGCAGCGGACTAGCGGGATACTCCTACGAGCAGTACTTC,CASSGLAGYSYEQYF
TRBJ1-5,TRBV28,NA,16,TRBD1,TGTGCCAGCAGACCCGCGACAGGGGGCGCCGGTCAGCCCCAGCATTTT,CASRPATGGAGQPQHF
TRBJ2-5,TRBV28,NA,14,TRBD2,TGTGCCAGCAGCCCAGCGGGACTGGGAAAGACCCAGTACTTC,CASSPAGLGKTQYF
TRBJ2-3,TRBV7-2,once,16,NA,TGTGCCAGCAGCTCTCACCTCGATGGGAGCGCAGATACGCAGTATTTT,CASSSHLDGSADTQYF
TRBJ2-7,TRBV29-1,NA,14,TRBD2,TGCAGCGTTGTACTAGCGGGTATCCTTTACGAGCAGTACTTC,CSVVLAGILYEQYF
TRBJ2-7,TRBV27,NA,12,NA,TGTGCCAGCAGTTTCAGGGGCTACGAGCAGTACTTC,CASSFRGYEQYF
TRBJ2-5,TRBV27,NA,15,NA,TGTGCCAGCAGTTTATCCCGGGCGACGCAAGAGACCCAGTACTTC,CASSLSRATQETQYF
TRBJ2-3,TRBV28,NA,12,NA,TGTGCCAGCAGTTCCTCTGGGGATACGCAGTATTTT,CASSSSGDTQYF
TRBJ2-7,TRBV11-2,NA,14,NA,TGTGCCAGCAGCACGGGACAAGTTAAATACGAGCAGTACTTC,CASSTGQVKYEQYF
TRBJ2-5,TRBV7-9,NA,15,TRBD2,TGTGCAACGGGACTAGCGGGAGTCATGGGAGAGACCCAGTACTTC,CATGLAGVMGETQYF
TRBJ2-1,TRBV4-1,NA,15,TRBD2,TGCGCCAGCAGCAAAGGGACTAGCGGGAGCAATGAGCAGTTCTTC,CASSKGTSGSNEQFF
TRBJ2-7,TRBV4-1,NA,15,NA,TGCGCCAGCAGCCAAGACTCGCGGCCGGGGGACGAGCAGTACTTC,CASSQDSRPGDEQYF
TRBJ1-1,TRBV2,NA,13,NA,TGTGCCAGTCTCAGGACCTCGAACACTGAAGCTTTCTTT,CASLRTSNTEAFF
TRBJ2-1,TRBV7-6,NA,15,NA,TGTGCCAGCAGCTTAGAGAGGCAGATAAACAATGAGCAGTTCTTC,CASSLERQINNEQFF
TRBJ1-6,TRBV28,NA,15,NA,TGTGCCAGCAGAGTCTCGAGCTCCTATAATTCACCCCTCCACTTT,CASRVSSSYNSPLHF
TRBJ2-7,TRBV28,NA,13,TRBD2,TGTGCCAGCAGTGAGCGCGGGAGATACGAGCAGTACTTC,CASSERGRYEQYF
TRBJ2-7,TRBV28,NA,14,TRBD2,TGTGCCAGCAGTTTGACTAGCAGATCCTACGAGCAGTACTTC,CASSLTSRSYEQYF
TRBJ2-4,TRBV28,NA,13,TRBD2,TGTGCCAGCAGTTCGCCCGGGGGGGACATTCAGTACTTC,CASSSPGGDIQYF
TRBJ2-7,TRBV27,once,15,NA,TGTGCCAGCAGCCCGACGACAGACAACTTTTACGAGCAGTACTTC,CASSPTTDNFYEQYF
TRBJ1-5,TRBV28,few,13,TRBD1,TGTGCCAGCAACAGGGGGGGATATCAGCCCCAGCATTTT,CASNRGGYQPQHF
TRBJ2-1,TRBV29-1,NA,13,NA,TGCAGCGTTGAGTTCCTAACATACAATGAGCAGTTCTTC,CSVEFLTYNEQFF
TRBJ1-1,TRBV19,NA,12,NA,TGTGCCAGTAGTATAGGGTTGGCTGAAGCTTTCTTT,CASSIGLAEAFF
TRBJ2-5,TRBV30,NA,18,NA,TGTGCCTGGAGGCCTAACATAGGACCGGGGGAAGGTCAAGAGACCCAGTACTTC,CAWRPNIGPGEGQETQYF
TRBJ2-7,TRBV11-2,NA,13,NA,TGTGCCAGCAGCTTAGACGGAGACTACGAGCAGTACTTC,CASSLDGDYEQYF
TRBJ2-4,TRBV5-1,NA,15,TRBD1,TGCGCCAGCAGCTTGGACAACAGGGGGCTGGACATTCAGTACTTC,CASSLDNRGLDIQYF
TRBJ2-1,TRBV28,NA,18,TRBD2,TGTGCCAGCAGTTTACCACACCCCGCGGCTAGCGGGGCCTATGAGCAGTTCTTC,CASSLPHPAASGAYEQFF
TRBJ2-7,TRBV7-9,NA,12,TRBD2,TGTGCCAGCAGCCCACTAGCGGACGAGCAGTACTTC,CASSPLADEQYF
TRBJ2-2,TRBV10-3,NA,20,TRBD2,TGTGCCATCAGTGACTTGCTCCAGGATTCTAGCGGAGAGAACACCGGGGAGCTGTTTTTT,CAISDLLQDSSGENTGELFF
TRBJ1-2,TRBV4-1,NA,15,NA,TGCGCCAGCAGCCAAGTGGTATCGCTATCTACCGGCTACACCTTC,CASSQVVSLSTGYTF
TRBJ2-5,TRBV7-9,NA,15,TRBD1,TGTGCCAGCAGCCCCCCCGGGACAGGTATACTTACCCAGTACTTC,CASSPPGTGILTQYF
TRBJ2-2,TRBV7-8,once,16,NA,TGTGCCAGCAGTATGGAAAGGGTAGCGAACACCGGGGAGCTGTTTTTT,CASSMERVANTGELFF
TRBJ2-4,TRBV29-1,NA,15,NA,TGCAGCGTCGGTATTTGGGAGCAAGCCAAAAACATTCAGTACTTC,CSVGIWEQAKNIQYF
TRBJ2-7,TRBV27,NA,12,NA,TGTGCCAGTGGAACATCTCCCTACGAGCAGTACTTC,CASGTSPYEQYF
TRBJ1-2,TRBV5-1,NA,13,NA,TGCGCCAGCAGCTTGGGGGGAACCTATGGCTACACCTTC,CASSLGGTYGYTF
TRBJ1-5,TRBV2,NA,17,NA,TGTGCCAGCACCTCCCAACGCTGGGGGGGCGAGGGGCAGCCCCAGCATTTT,CASTSQRWGGEGQPQHF
TRBJ2-3,TRBV7-6,NA,15,TRBD2,TGTGCCAGCAGCTTCGGGACTAGCGACACAGATACGCAGTATTTT,CASSFGTSDTDTQYF
TRBJ2-1,TRBV6-5,NA,15,NA,TGTGCCAGCAGTTCCGTCGGGATCCGCGCCGATGAGCAGTTCTTC,CASSSVGIRADEQFF